This T cell receptor (beta chain) was sequenced during a study of T cells in tuberculosis (dated by TCRdb to the late 2010s). General notes on the study: To characterize T cells specific for the mycobacterial lipid antigen glucose monomycolate (GMM), the study used CD1B tetramers together with high-throughput TCR immunosequencing. A South African clinical cohort compared IGRA-negative adolescents, IGRA-positive adolescents with latent tuberculosis and adults with active tuberculosis, over eight per group. PBMC from patients with active tuberculosis were archived either before the start of standard anti-tuberculosis treatment or within 7 days of starting that treatment. Points the paper makes about the study in general: Smaller mean NN-distances to GMM-specific TCRs were observed in active tuberculosis TCR-alpha repertoires than in IGRA-negative controls, suggesting clonal expansion of GMM-specific TCRs. An accuracy of about 90% (AUROC about 0.9) was reached by a classifier using the diverse GMM-specific repertoire, compared with more than 65% accuracy when GEM motif frequencies were used. Clinical samples were selected based on which cryopreserved specimens were available, and the active tuberculosis cases were adults whereas the controls were adolescents. The smaller NN-distances in active tuberculosis patients were driven in part by shorter CDR3-alpha lengths, while the difference seen for TCR-beta was not statistically significant.

This specimen's time point label, interpreted: new active TB diagnosis, blood taken before or within 7 days of starting treatment. Active tuberculosis patients were HIV-seronegative South African adults aged 18 years or older with a new diagnosis. Confirmation of active tuberculosis was based on positive sputum smear microscopy and/or a positive M. tuberculosis culture. Unsorted cryopreserved PBMC were immunosequenced, covering on average approximately 90,000 T cells per clinical donor. The immunoSEQ multiplex PCR assay was used to generate TCR libraries, with TCR-beta and/or TCR-alpha/delta assays applied to each sample. The amplified TCR libraries were sequenced using the Illumina high-throughput platform. As for the authors' bioinformatics: Clustering and dimensionality reduction relied on pairwise TCRdist distances among GMM-specific receptors from T cells that were either sorted ex vivo or expanded in vitro. Each clinical repertoire was assigned a mean NN-distance score, defined as the average TCRdist to the nearest 10% of tetramer-positive reference sequences. GEM TCR motif frequency was calculated as the fraction of unique TCRs that matched known GEM sequences by V/J usage and CDR3 length. Active tuberculosis was classified by linear discriminant analysis with leave-one-out cross-validation, implemented in scikit-learn. The table was pulled from immuneACCESS by TCRdb, which kept in-frame rearrangements only. Such tables lose some clones; where checked, under half of the loss comes from unresolved V genes, and the rest has no known cause. That table is the source of V, J and clone size, and D and trimming were worked out from the DNA. This sample gives 40,000 or so clones in total; roughly 95% of them show up just once. Approximately 4.3% of the sample comes from the top ten.

Comment on this clone: Its antigen specificity is not known. No base quality values were provided; no much bigger clone lies one nucleotide off.

The CDR3 starts with the cysteine, ends with the phenylalanine, and has 14 residues. The only DNA kept is the CDR3, 42 bases in frame from the first base. The germline V end is reduced by 6 bases and the J end by 7 bases; junction bases left unmatched: 7. CDR1 SNHLY and CDR2 FYNNEI were looked up in the germline V gene. The rearrangement joined TRBV2 to TRBJ1-5; the central 9 bases match TRBD1. This sequence originates from an adult with tuberculosis. Here the sequenced sample was PBMCs, taken at tuberculosis diagnosis. The sequenced DNA: TGTGCCAGCAGGGGCACAGGGACAGGGCAGCCCCAGCATTTT. The translation is CASRGTGTGQPQHF.